Below, one T cell receptor beta chain is given with its context. Its antigen is not identified. CDR1 is LGHNA, CDR2 YNFKEQ, per germline. V was pared by 4 bases and J by 3 bases, with 11 bases of the junction left unmatched. This CDR3 spans 18 amino acids. The data stem from a study of CD8 T cells in ankylosing spondylitis. Study-level results: Within matched ankylosing spondylitis synovial fluid, disease-linked clones were reportedly significantly enriched. Relatively rare in peripheral blood, disease-linked clones were also CD8+. Blood of patients with ankylosing spondylitis appeared to be characterized by a TCR beta motif of eight highly homologous variants.

Libraries for TCR beta were made by quantitative 5'-RACE with molecular barcodes. Each CDR3 protein is one row after TCRdb ran MiXCR on the 5' RACE reads. The repertoire holds approximately 180,000 distinct CDR3 sequences, 15% to 20% seen once, with approximately 4% in the top ten. This rearrangement joins TRBV4-2 to TRBJ2-7; 14 bases align to TRBD2. The sample was blood, either unsorted or a sorted T cell fraction (not recorded which). The receptor comes from a male donor under 30 with ankylosing spondylitis or in good health (not recorded which). The CDR3: CASSPGGGLAGEDYEQYF. CDR3 in DNA: TGTGCCAGCAGCCCAGGAGGGGGACTAGCGGGAGAGGACTACGAGCAGTACTTC.